One sample yielded the 3 T cell receptor beta chains listed below, sequenced in a study of a mutant IDH1 vaccine in newly diagnosed glioma. Time point denoted: week 5, during vaccination. Vaccine doses each comprised 300 ug of mutant IDH1 20-mer peptide, with topical imiquimod. Produced via immunoSEQ multiplex PCR; TCRdb's table is partial and in-frame only. Of 60,000 or so clones in the sample, about 86% were seen once. Their cognate antigens are unknown. This specimen consisted of PBMCs, obtained from a glioma patient whose treatment included an IDH1 peptide vaccine. These receptors were collected from a woman aged 50 to 60 with glioma.

Only one count was recorded for this clone. The chain employs TRBV7-9 and TRBJ1-2; possibly TRBD1 for D (5 bases). V gave up 6 bases and J gave up 1 base, with 15 bases separating them. The CDR3 covers 15 residues. Germline lookup yields CDR1 SEHNR and CDR2 FQNEAQ (reference sequence). The CDR3 region has the DNA TGTGCCAGCAGTTACGGGACGGCGCTTAACTATGGCTACACCTTC. Translation: CASSYGTALNYGYTF. Full variable domain (missing parts from reference TRBV7-9 and TRBJ1-2): DTGVSQNPRHKITKRGQNVTFRCDPISEHNRLYWYRQTLGQGPEFLTYFQNEAQLEKSRLLSDRFSAERPKGSFSTLEIQRTEQGDSAMYLCASSYGTALNYGYTFGSGTRLTVV.

This clone has just a few counts. This rearrangement joins TRBV29-1 to TRBJ2-5, with D possibly being TRBD2 (7 bases). V lost 4 bases, J lost 5 bases, and 20 bases lay in between. Per germline, CDR1 SQVTM and CDR2 ANQGSEA. This CDR3 spans 15 amino acids. The CDR3 DNA reads TGCAGCGTTGCCCCGGGGGCTGGGGGGGTTGAGACCCAGTACTTC. Protein sequence: CSVAPGAGGVETQYF. Complete variable domain (other parts from reference TRBV29-1 and TRBJ2-5): SAVISQKPSRDICQRGTSLTIQCQVDSQVTMMFWYRQQPGQSLTLIATANQGSEATYESGFVIDKFPISRPNLTFSTLTVSNMSPEDSSIYLCSVAPGAGGVETQYFGPGTRLLVL.

The V call is TRBV6-5, the J call TRBJ1-1; D is ambiguous. V lost 5 bases to trimming and J lost 0 bases, with 10 bases between them. CDR1 is MNHEY and CDR2 is SVGAGI in the germline V gene. The CDR3 totals 14 residues. The CDR3 bases are TGTGCCAGCAGTCGCCCGGGATTGAACACTGAAGCTTTCTTT. The encoded protein is CASSRPGLNTEAFF.